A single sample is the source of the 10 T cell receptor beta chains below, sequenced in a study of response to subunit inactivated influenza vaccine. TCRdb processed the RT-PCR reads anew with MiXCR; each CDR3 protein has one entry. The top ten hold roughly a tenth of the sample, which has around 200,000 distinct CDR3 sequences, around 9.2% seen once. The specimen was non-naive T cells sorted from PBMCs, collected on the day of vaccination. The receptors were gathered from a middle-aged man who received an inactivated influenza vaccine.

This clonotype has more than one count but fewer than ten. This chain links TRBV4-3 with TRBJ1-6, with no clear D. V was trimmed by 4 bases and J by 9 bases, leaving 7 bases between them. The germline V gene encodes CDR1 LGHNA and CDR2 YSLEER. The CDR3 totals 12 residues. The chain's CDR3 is CASSRTGSPLHF. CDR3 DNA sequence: TGCGCCAGCAGCCGGACTGGTTCACCCCTCCACTTT.

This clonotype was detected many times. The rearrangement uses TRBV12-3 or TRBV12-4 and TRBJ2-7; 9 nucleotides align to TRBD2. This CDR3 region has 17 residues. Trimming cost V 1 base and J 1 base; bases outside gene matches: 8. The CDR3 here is CASSLGAGGPTSYEQYF. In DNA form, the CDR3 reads TGTGCCAGCAGTTTAGGAGCGGGGGGTCCTACTTCCTACGAGCAGTACTTC.

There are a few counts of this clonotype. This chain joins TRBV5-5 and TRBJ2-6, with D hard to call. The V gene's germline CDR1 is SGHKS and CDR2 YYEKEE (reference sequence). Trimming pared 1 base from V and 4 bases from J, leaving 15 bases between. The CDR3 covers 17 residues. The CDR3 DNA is TGTGCCAGCAGCTTGTTTTCGGGCATTACCGGGGCCAACGTCCTGACTTTC. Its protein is CASSLFSGITGANVLTF. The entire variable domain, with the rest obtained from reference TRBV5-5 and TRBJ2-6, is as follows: DAGVTQSPTHLIKTRGQQVTLRCSPISGHKSVSWYQQVLGQGPQFIFQYYEKEERGRGNFPDRFSARQFPNYSSELNVNALLLGDSALYLCASSLFSGITGANVLTFGAGSRLTVL.

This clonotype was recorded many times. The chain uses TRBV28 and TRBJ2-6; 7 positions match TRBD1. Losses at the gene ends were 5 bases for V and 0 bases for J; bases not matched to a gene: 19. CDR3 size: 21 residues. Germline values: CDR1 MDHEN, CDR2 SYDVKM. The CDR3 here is CASSLQDRDSPPDSGANVLTF. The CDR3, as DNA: TGTGCCAGCAGTCTACAAGACAGGGATAGCCCTCCCGACTCTGGGGCCAACGTCCTGACTTTC.

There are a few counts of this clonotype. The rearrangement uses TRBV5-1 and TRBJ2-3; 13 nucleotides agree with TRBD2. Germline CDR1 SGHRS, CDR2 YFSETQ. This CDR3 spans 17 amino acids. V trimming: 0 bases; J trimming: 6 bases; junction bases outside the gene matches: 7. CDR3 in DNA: TGCGCCAGCAGCTTGGGGACTAGCGGGAGTGGTTTGGATACGCAGTATTTT. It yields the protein CASSLGTSGSGLDTQYF.

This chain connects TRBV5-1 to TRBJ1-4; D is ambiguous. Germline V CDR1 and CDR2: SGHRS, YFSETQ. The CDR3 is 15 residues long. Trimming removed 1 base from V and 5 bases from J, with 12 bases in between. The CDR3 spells CASSLTALGNEKLFF. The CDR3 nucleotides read TGCGCCAGCAGCTTGACCGCCCTTGGGAATGAAAAACTGTTTTTT.

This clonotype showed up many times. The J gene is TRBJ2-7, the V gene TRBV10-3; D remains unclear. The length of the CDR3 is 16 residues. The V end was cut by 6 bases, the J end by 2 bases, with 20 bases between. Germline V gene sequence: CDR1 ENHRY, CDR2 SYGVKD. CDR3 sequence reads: CAISEVYGGAAYEQYF. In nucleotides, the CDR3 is TGTGCCATCAGCGAGGTTTACGGCGGTGCCGCCTACGAGCAGTACTTC.

CDR3 sequence: CASSLSPTGTGELFF. As DNA, the CDR3 is TGTGCCAGCAGTTTATCCCCGACAGGCACCGGGGAGCTGTTTTTT. The rearrangement uses TRBV27 and TRBJ2-2, with TRBD1 as a possible D gene (6 bases). Trimming cost V 0 bases and J 4 bases, with 9 bases left between them. The germline V gene has CDR1 MNHEY and CDR2 SMNVEV (reference sequence). This CDR3 has 15 residues.

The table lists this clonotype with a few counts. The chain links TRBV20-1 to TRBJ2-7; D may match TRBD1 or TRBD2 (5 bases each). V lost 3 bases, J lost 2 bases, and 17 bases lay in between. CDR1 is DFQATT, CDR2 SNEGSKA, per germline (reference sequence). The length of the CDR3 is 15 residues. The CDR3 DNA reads TGCAGTGCTAGTCCCACCGGGACCCCTGCCTACGAGCAGTACTTC. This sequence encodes CSASPTGTPAYEQYF.

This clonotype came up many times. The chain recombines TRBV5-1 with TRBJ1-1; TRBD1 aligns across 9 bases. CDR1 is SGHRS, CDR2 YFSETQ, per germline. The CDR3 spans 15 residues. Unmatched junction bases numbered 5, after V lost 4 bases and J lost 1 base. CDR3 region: CASSPGTGQNTEAFF. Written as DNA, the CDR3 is TGCGCCAGCAGCCCCGGGACAGGGCAGAACACTGAAGCTTTCTTT.